The 18 T cell receptor beta chains given below trace back to one sample, sequenced in a study of CD8 T cells in ankylosing spondylitis. A single record per CDR3 protein comes from TCRdb applying MiXCR to the 5' RACE reads. The sample has about 88,000 distinct CDR3 sequences, approximately 30% seen once. The sequenced sample consisted of blood, either unsorted or a sorted T cell fraction (not recorded which). The source is a male donor with ankylosing spondylitis or in good health (not recorded which).

This clonotype was picked up a small number of times. The J gene is TRBJ1-5, the V gene TRBV6-5; TRBD1 might be the D (5 bases). The germline gives CDR1 MNHEY, CDR2 SVGAGI. V lost 2 bases and J 11 bases, leaving 13 bases between the germline ends. This CDR3 spans 13 amino acids. CDR3 sequence: CASSYTWDGAQHF. The CDR3 coding sequence is TGTGCCAGCAGTTACACGTGGGACGGGGCCCAGCATTTT.

This chain links TRBV20-1 with TRBJ2-2, with 10 nucleotides matching TRBD2. Germline V lookup: CDR1 DFQATT, CDR2 SNEGSKA (reference sequence). V shed 6 bases and J 5 bases; nucleotides not matched to a gene: 6. The length of the CDR3 is 14 residues. CDR3 loop: CSARLAGVTGELFF. Written as DNA, the CDR3 is TGCAGTGCCCGGCTAGCGGGGGTTACCGGGGAGCTGTTTTTT.

This clonotype was seen only a few times. This chain connects TRBV5-1 to TRBJ2-1; 7 nucleotides align to TRBD2. The CDR3 sequence is 13 residues long. Germline-derived CDR1 and CDR2 are SGHRS and YFSETQ. V lost 1 base, J lost 12 bases, and 7 bases stayed unmatched. The CDR3 DNA is TGCGCCAGCAGCTTGAATAGGGAGGGACGGCAGTTCTTC. Translating it yields CASSLNREGRQFF.

This chain joins TRBV7-3 and TRBJ1-1; D is undetermined. Trimming removed 5 bases from V and 4 bases from J, with 14 bases in between. The CDR3 covers 14 residues. CDR1 is SGHTA and CDR2 is FQGTGA in the germline V gene. In DNA form, the CDR3 reads TGTGCCAGCAGCCCGAACCATGCAGGCACTGAAGCTTTCTTT. This gives the protein CASSPNHAGTEAFF.

This clonotype was found a few times. For the CDR3, the DNA is TGTGCCAGCAGTTTACAGGGAAGGGGGAACACTGAAGCTTTCTTT. Translating gives CASSLQGRGNTEAFF. This rearrangement joins TRBV12-3 or TRBV12-4 to TRBJ1-1; tentative D call: TRBD1 (5 bases). The CDR3 runs 15 residues. V was clipped by 2 bases and J by 1 base, with 11 bases between them.

In nucleotides, the CDR3 is TGTGCCAGCAGCTCCCGACAGGGGTCCACAGATACGCAGTATTTT. This sequence encodes CASSSRQGSTDTQYF. The V and J genes are TRBV5-4 and TRBJ2-3; the match to TRBD1 covers 8 bases. The germline V gene encodes CDR1 SGHNT and CDR2 YYREEE (reference sequence). The CDR3 is 15 amino acids. V was pared by 3 bases and J by 2 bases, with 5 bases of the junction left unmatched.

The CDR3 sequence is CASSLRGQPNTEAFF. The CDR3 DNA follows: TGCGCCAGCAGCCTCCGGGGACAGCCAAACACTGAAGCTTTCTTT. The chain uses TRBV5-1 and TRBJ1-1, with 7 bases identical to TRBD1. Germline CDR1 SGHRS, CDR2 YFSETQ. Unmatched junction bases numbered 8, after V lost 4 bases and J lost 2 bases. The CDR3 sequence is 15 residues long.

This chain links TRBV7-9 with TRBJ2-7; no clear D gene. The germline V and J ends were trimmed by 5 bases and 8 bases, with 10 bases remaining between them. The CDR3 runs 11 residues. Germline CDR1 is SEHNR and CDR2 is FQNEAQ (reference sequence). CDR3 residues: CASSATYQQYV. CDR3 coding DNA: TGTGCCAGCAGCGCCACGTACCAGCAGTACGTC.

Only a few counts were recorded for this clonotype. The rearrangement links TRBV20-1 to TRBJ2-7; 12 bases line up with TRBD2. V lost 5 bases and J lost 2; bases outside the gene matches: 7. This CDR3 region has 15 residues. Per the germline V gene, CDR1 is DFQATT and CDR2 is SNEGSKA (reference sequence). The CDR3 reads CSAGMTSGGTYEQYF. The CDR3 DNA sequence: TGCAGTGCTGGAATGACTAGCGGGGGAACCTACGAGCAGTACTTC.

The V gene is TRBV20-1, the J gene TRBJ2-1, with 11 bases aligning to TRBD2. J lost 4 bases, V lost 1 base, and 3 bases had no gene match. The CDR3 covers 15 residues. Germline CDR1 is DFQATT and CDR2 is SNEGSKA (reference sequence). CDR3 amino acids: CSARVGTSGYNEQFF. CDR3 bases: TGCAGTGCTAGAGTCGGGACTAGCGGTTACAATGAGCAGTTCTTC.

This clonotype was found many times. The J gene is TRBJ2-2, the V gene TRBV20-1, with a weak D call TRBD2 (5 bases). CDR1 DFQATT and CDR2 SNEGSKA come from the germline V gene (reference sequence). The CDR3 totals 13 residues. Trimming shortened V by 5 bases and J by 4 bases, and 11 bases separated the two germline ends. CDR3 protein: CSAGRGSTGELFF. The DNA of the CDR3 is TGCAGTGCTGGGAGAGGGTCCACCGGGGAGCTGTTTTTT.

This clonotype has only a few counts. The rearrangement joins TRBV20-1 to TRBJ1-5, with a weak D call TRBD1 (6 bases). V lost 5 bases to trimming and J lost 4 bases, with 18 bases between them. CDR3 length equals 15 residues. Germline V gene lookup returns CDR1 DFQATT and CDR2 SNEGSKA (reference sequence). CDR3 sequence (DNA): TGCAGTGCTGAAGCCAGGTACCAGGGGAATCAGCCCCAGCATTTT. Its protein is CSAEARYQGNQPQHF.

This sequence joins TRBV14 and TRBJ1-1, with 7 bases fitting TRBD1. The germline CDR1 and CDR2 sequences are SGHDN and FVKESK. The CDR3 spans 17 residues. V lost 0 bases, J lost 0 bases, and 7 bases stayed unmatched. CDR3 loop: CASSQEPLQGVNTEAFF. The DNA for the CDR3 is TGTGCCAGCAGCCAAGAACCCCTCCAGGGGGTGAACACTGAAGCTTTCTTT.

V usage is TRBV6-5 and J usage is TRBJ2-5, with TRBD2 matching over 9 bases. Germline V gene sequence: CDR1 MNHEY, CDR2 SVGAGI. The CDR3 is 16 residues long. V lost 2 bases, J lost 4 bases, and 8 bases stayed unmatched. The CDR3 loop reads CASSYPSGEVGETQYF. The CDR3 region has the DNA TGTGCCAGCAGTTACCCTAGCGGGGAAGTGGGAGAGACCCAGTACTTC.

This clonotype was counted a few times. The rearrangement links TRBV5-1 to TRBJ1-2; D call uncertain. Deletions cut 2 bases from V and 3 bases from J, with 23 bases between. Germline CDR1 and CDR2: SGHRS and YFSETQ. The CDR3 consists of 18 residues. The CDR3, as DNA: TGCGCCAGCAGCTTTCGGCCCCGGACCTCGAGAATCTACTATGGCTACACCTTC. Protein sequence: CASSFRPRTSRIYYGYTF.

The chain has TRBV20-1 and TRBJ2-1, with 8 bases fitting TRBD2. Germline-derived CDR1 and CDR2 are DFQATT and SNEGSKA (reference sequence). The CDR3 has 18 residues. V shed 4 bases and J 0 bases; nucleotides not matched to a gene: 14. The DNA for the CDR3 is TGCAGTGCTATCCCTGGACTAGCCCCAATATCCTCCTACAATGAGCAGTTCTTC. Translation: CSAIPGLAPISSYNEQFF.

This clonotype was recorded a few times. J is TRBJ2-1 and V is TRBV24-1; TRBD2 matches 9 bases. CDR3 length: 17 amino acids. Trimming at V came to 11 bases and at J to 2 bases, leaving 15 bases not matched to a gene. Germline lookup yields CDR1 KGHDR and CDR2 SFDVKD. CDR3 amino acids: CAISSAAGGSTYNEQFF. The CDR3 DNA is TGTGCCATCTCGTCCGCAGCGGGGGGATCGACCTACAATGAGCAGTTCTTC.

This clonotype has just a few counts. The chain employs TRBV15 and TRBJ1-1; D ambiguous. The CDR3 loop spans 13 amino acids. Trimming removed 3 bases at V and 3 bases at J, with 8 bases between. Germline CDR1 is LNHNV and CDR2 is YYDKDF (reference sequence). CDR3 residues: CATSSSQDTEAFF. The CDR3 coding sequence is TGTGCCACCAGCAGTTCTCAGGACACTGAAGCTTTCTTT.